These 23 T cell receptor beta chains were sequenced from one sample in a study of CD8+CD57+ T cells in acquired aplastic anemia (dated by TCRdb to 2016 to 2019). Instrument used: Illumina HiSeq 2000. TCR beta VDJ combination and CDR3 sequence profiling used genomic DNA as the template. TCRdb trimmed the raw reads at Q25, called clones with MiXCR and kept productive beta chains. Entries that share a CDR3 protein sequence are merged under the most common genes and DNA. Counted in this sample were approximately 250,000 distinct CDR3 sequences; roughly 80% of them appeared once. 42% of the sample goes to the ten largest clones. Patients chosen for sequencing had shown expansion of CD8+CD57+ cells by flow cytometry. Sequencing was carried out using sorted CD4+, CD8+, or CD8+CD57+ T cells (not recorded which) from PBMCs. These receptors were collected from a human donor with aplastic anemia.

In its sample, this clonotype was seen a few times. The chain couples TRBV7-8 to TRBJ1-2, with 9 bases lining up with TRBD1. Germline-derived CDR1 and CDR2 are SGHVS and FQNEAQ. Trimming at V came to 3 bases and at J to 4 bases, leaving 0 bases not matched to a gene. This CDR3 region has 13 residues. The CDR3 nucleotides are TGTGCCAGCAGCTTGACAGGGGGCTATGGCTACACCTTC. Amino acid sequence: CASSLTGGYGYTF. The full variable domain, completed using reference TRBV7-8 and TRBJ1-2, is GAGVSQSPRYKVAKRGQDVALRCDPISGHVSLFWYQQALGQGPEFLTYFQNEAQLDKSGLPSDRFFAERPEGSVSTLKIQRTQQEDSAVYLCASSLTGGYGYTFGSGTRLTVV.

The chain combines TRBV11-3 with TRBJ2-5; no firm D call. Germline CDR1 and CDR2: SGHNT and YENEEA. The CDR3 consists of 16 residues. V lost 1 base and J lost 5, with 17 bases in between. In DNA form, the CDR3 reads TGTGCCAGCAGCTTAGGTCTGAAAGGAGTGACGGAGACCCAGTACTTC. Translated, it gives CASSLGLKGVTETQYF.

The table lists this clonotype with a few counts. The rearrangement links TRBV9 to TRBJ2-3; TRBD2 agrees at 7 bases. Trimming at V came to 3 bases and at J to 11 bases, leaving 12 bases not matched to a gene. Germline CDR1 reads SGDLS; CDR2 reads YYNGEE. The CDR3 consists of 14 residues. CDR3 in amino acids: CASSGGGGGYEQYF. The CDR3 nucleotides read TGTGCCAGCAGCGGTGGGGGGGGAGGCTACGAGCAGTATTTT.

The J gene is TRBJ2-3, the V gene TRBV15; D uncertain. TRBJ2-5 explains the end of the DNA better; the J call may be wrong. From germline, CDR1 is LNHNV and CDR2 YYDKDF (reference sequence). The length of the CDR3 is 14 residues. The CDR3 nucleotides are TGTGCCACCAGCAGGGGCGCCAGCCACGATACCCAGTACTTC. This translates into CATSRGASHDTQYF.

The J gene is TRBJ1-1, the V gene TRBV7-9; D gene unclear. This CDR3 is built from 15 residues. In germline, CDR1 is SEHNR, CDR2 FQNEAQ (reference sequence). Deletions cut 0 bases from V and 14 bases from J, with 22 bases between. Written as DNA, the CDR3 is TGTGCCAGCAGCTTAGCGCAAGTGACCTCCGGGGAGGTGTTCTTT. As protein: CASSLAQVTSGEVFF.

A remark on this clonotype: Its ends do not fully match the called genes, so a read error is possible. This chain links TRBV24-1 with TRBJ2-2; possible D gene TRBD1, 6 bases. Germline V gene lookup returns CDR1 KGHDR and CDR2 SFDVKD. The CDR3 contains 13 residues. The CDR3 reads CATLSGETGALFF. In DNA form, the CDR3 reads TGTGCCACCTTGTCAGGGGAGACCGGGGCGCTGTTTTTT.

The V and J genes are TRBV20-1 and TRBJ2-1, with D tentatively TRBD1 (6 bases). V dropped 2 bases and J dropped 7 bases, with 18 bases sitting between them. The CDR3 runs 15 residues. Germline CDR1 DFQATT, CDR2 SNEGSKA (reference sequence). The CDR3 spells CSARPLRGLLNEQFF. The CDR3 DNA follows: TGCAGTGCTAGACCTCTCAGGGGCCTGTTAAATGAGCAGTTCTTC.

The J gene is TRBJ1-2, the V gene TRBV5-4; D unresolved. The V end was cut by 2 bases, the J end by 9 bases, with 14 bases between. CDR1 and CDR2 (germline): SGHNT, YYREEE (reference sequence). The length of the CDR3 is 13 residues. This CDR3 is CASSFAIAMSYTF. CDR3 sequence (DNA): TGTGCCAGCAGCTTTGCTATCGCAATGAGCTACACCTTC. The variable domain in full, completed from reference TRBV5-4 and TRBJ1-2, reads ETGVTQSPTHLIKTRGQQVTLRCSSQSGHNTVSWYQQALGQGPQFIFQYYREEENGRGNFPPRFSGLQFPNYSSELNVNALELDDSALYLCASSFAIAMSYTFGSGTRLTVV.

This clonotype was detected only a few times. This chain connects TRBV29-1 to TRBJ2-7; D may be TRBD1 or TRBD2 (6 bases each). Germline V gene data show CDR1 as SQVTM and CDR2 as ANQGSEA. This CDR3 has 15 amino acids. The V and J ends lost 6 bases and 2 bases respectively, with 20 bases between them. DNA of the CDR3: TGCAGCGTCGAATTAGACCCGGGGGCCGCCTACGAGCAGTACTTC. As protein: CSVELDPGAAYEQYF.

This sequence joins TRBV7-9 and TRBJ2-1; D gene ambiguous. V gave up 1 base and J gave up 6 bases, with 16 bases separating them. Per the germline V gene, CDR1 is SEHNR and CDR2 is FQNEAQ (reference sequence). The CDR3 loop spans 16 amino acids. CDR3 sequence: CASSLGGRYGANEQFF. The CDR3 bases are TGTGCCAGCAGCTTAGGGGGTCGCTACGGTGCCAATGAGCAGTTCTTC.

CDR3 coding DNA: TGTGCCAGCGGTAGGACTAGCGGGGGGCAAGAGACCCAGTACTTC. This translates into CASGRTSGGQETQYF. The rearrangement links TRBV12-3 or TRBV12-4 to TRBJ2-5; 14 bases align to TRBD2. V trimming: 8 bases; J trimming: 2 bases; junction bases outside the gene matches: 4. This CDR3 is 15 amino acids long.

This clonotype is a singleton in its sample. Lacking the conserved final phenylalanine or tryptophan, this CDR3 likely reflects a read error. Because the CDR3's place on the DNA is in doubt, the DNA is left out and the CDR3 is given as listed by TCRdb. The chain is built from TRBV2 and TRBJ2-5. The CDR3 is 14 amino acids long, termini counted. Germline V gives CDR1 SNHLY, CDR2 FYNNEI. The CDR3 spells CASSEGSQQETQGD.

V and J are TRBV7-2 and TRBJ2-7; 15 nucleotides align to TRBD2. The germline V gene encodes CDR1 SGHTA and CDR2 FQGNSA. J gave up 2 bases and V 6 bases, and 2 bases lay outside the gene matches. The CDR3 totals 15 residues. The CDR3 DNA reads as TGTGCCAGCAGGTGGACTAGCGGGGGGGCCTACGAGCAGTACTTC. Translation gives CASRWTSGGAYEQYF.

Of note for this clonotype: No conserved phenylalanine or tryptophan ends this CDR3, so it is likely a read error. The DNA is omitted, as the CDR3 cannot be located on it reliably, and the CDR3 follows TCRdb's listing. The genes are TRBV2 and TRBJ2-7; the D call of TRBD2 is as the table states it, not checked on the DNA. CDR1 and CDR2 from the germline V gene are SNHLY and FYNNEI. Including both end residues, the CDR3 is 15 amino acids long. The CDR3 sequence: CASSLAGGPDTQYFG.

About this clonotype: The conserved closing phenylalanine or tryptophan is absent in this CDR3, likely reflecting a read error. Because the CDR3's place on the DNA is in doubt, the DNA is left out and the CDR3 is given as listed by TCRdb. This chain uses TRBV7-3 with TRBJ2-1; the table names TRBD1, a call not compared with the DNA. Germline V CDR1 and CDR2: SGHTA, FQGTGA. The CDR3 length equals 13 residues, ends included. The CDR3 is CASSDGGIGEPVS.

The chain joins TRBV7-8 to TRBJ2-1, with D possibly matching TRBD2 (6 bases). The CDR3 has 16 residues. Deletions cut 0 bases from V and 10 bases from J, with 19 bases between. Per germline, CDR1 SGHVS and CDR2 FQNEAQ. CDR3 nucleotide sequence: TGTGCCAGCAGCTTAGCGGGAGGTCCCGATAGCCAGGAGCAGTTCTTC. This sequence encodes CASSLAGGPDSQEQFF.

This clonotype was picked up one time. The chain carries TRBV15 and TRBJ2-3, with 7 positions matching TRBD1. The assigned J gene may be wrong: the sequence end matches TRBJ2-7 better. Per the germline V gene, CDR1 is LNHNV and CDR2 is YYDKDF (reference sequence). The CDR3 is 15 residues long. CDR3 region: CATSRDSQGDYEQYF. The DNA for the CDR3 is TGTGCCACCAGCAGAGATAGCCAGGGGGACTACGAGCAGTACTTC.

This clonotype was recorded many times. The chain has TRBV27 and TRBJ2-7; D is possibly TRBD2 (5 bases). There are 11 residues in the CDR3. Germline lookup yields CDR1 MNHEY and CDR2 SMNVEV (reference sequence). V was clipped by 9 bases and J by 3 bases, with 9 bases between them. CDR3 loop: CASKRGYEQYF. The CDR3 DNA reads as TGTGCCAGTAAACGGGGCTACGAGCAGTACTTC.

Turning to this clonotype: The junction departs from germline at one end; a sequencing error may be responsible. V is TRBV7-8 and J is TRBJ2-3, with D possibly matching TRBD1 (6 bases). Germline CDR1 is SGHVS and CDR2 is FQNEAQ. The CDR3 length is 13 residues. The CDR3 nucleotides read TGTGCCAGCAGGGTAGGGGGAACTCACGAGCAGCAGTTT. This encodes CASRVGGTHEQQF.

This chain links TRBV24-1 with TRBJ1-2; no clear D. Trimming stripped 4 bases from V and 6 bases from J, with 8 bases between. This CDR3 spans 12 amino acids. Germline CDR1 is KGHDR and CDR2 is SFDVKD. This chain's CDR3 is CATSEVGDGYTF. The DNA of the CDR3 is TGTGCCACCAGTGAGGTGGGAGATGGCTACACCTTC.

V usage is TRBV7-2 and J usage is TRBJ2-1, with D uncertain. V shed 5 bases and J shed 10 bases, with 21 bases lying between them. This CDR3 is built from 15 residues. Germline values: CDR1 SGHTA, CDR2 FQGNSA. The CDR3 sequence is CASSDRLGADKEQFF. For the CDR3, the DNA is TGTGCCAGCAGCGATCGGCTAGGTGCGGATAAGGAGCAGTTCTTC.

There are many counts of this clonotype. The rearrangement joins TRBV9 to TRBJ2-1, with 10 bases that match TRBD2. With 6 bases clipped from V and 5 bases from J, the junction kept 8 bases outside the gene matches. CDR3 size: 15 residues. Germline V gene lookup returns CDR1 SGDLS and CDR2 YYNGEE. CDR3 nucleotide sequence: TGTGCCAGCACCCAACTAGCGGGGCCGAACAATGAGCAGTTCTTC. Residues: CASTQLAGPNNEQFF.

This clonotype was counted many times. The junction departs from the called germline gene at one end, perhaps through a read error. V is TRBV7-9 and J is TRBJ2-3; 9 bases line up with TRBD1. The V gene's germline CDR1 is SEHNR and CDR2 FQNEAQ (reference sequence). There are 14 residues in the CDR3. CDR3 coding DNA: TGTGCCAGCAGCTTGGACAGGGGTGCTCCTACGAGCAGTTTT. This codes for CASSLDRGAPTSSF.